These 25 T cell receptor beta chains share one sample of origin, sequenced in a study of T cells in Graves' hyperthyroidism and ophthalmopathy. The source material, RNA transcripts, was used to amplify TCR beta CDR3 regions. TCR CDR3 underwent first-round RT-PCR with the HTBI primer set. TCRdb ran MiXCR on the multiplex PCR reads and lists one entry per CDR3 protein. The table includes some 270,000 distinct CDR3 sequences, less than 15% detected once. The source material was blood. These receptors originate from a woman aged 25 to 45 with Graves' hyperthyroidism that later progressed to Graves' ophthalmopathy.

This clonotype showed up many times. The rearrangement uses TRBV20-1 and TRBJ1-2; no firm D call. The CDR3 runs to 17 residues. Trimming pared 0 bases from V and 2 bases from J, leaving 19 bases between. The germline CDR1 and CDR2 sequences are DFQATT and SNEGSKA (reference sequence). The CDR3 spells CSARDRDKGSRNYGYTF. The CDR3 DNA follows: TGCAGTGCTAGAGATCGAGACAAAGGATCCAGAAACTATGGCTACACCTTC.

This clonotype came up many times. The chain couples TRBV6-1 to TRBJ2-1, with TRBD2 matching over 14 bases. The CDR3 runs 18 residues. J gave up 8 bases and V 5 bases, and 14 bases lay outside the gene matches. Germline-derived CDR1 and CDR2 are MNHNS and SASEGT. The CDR3 is CASSPGTSGSLEIDEQFF. In DNA, the CDR3 is TGTGCCAGCAGTCCCGGGACTAGCGGGAGCCTCGAGATTGATGAGCAGTTCTTC.

This clonotype occurred a few times. This chain links TRBV4-2 with TRBJ2-2; 9 bases are shared with TRBD2. Trimming took 4 bases from V and 3 from J; bases not matched to a gene: 12. CDR1 LGHNA and CDR2 YNFKEQ come from the germline V gene. This CDR3 is 18 amino acids long. In DNA, the CDR3 is TGTGCCAGCAGCCGAAATTCAGCGGGAGGAGGGCACACCGGGGAGCTGTTTTTT. This codes for CASSRNSAGGGHTGELFF.

This clonotype was observed at least ten times. This sequence joins TRBV28 and TRBJ2-7; D possibly matches TRBD1 or TRBD2 (5 bases each). CDR3 length equals 15 residues. Germline CDR1 reads MDHEN; CDR2 reads SYDVKM. Trimming took off 5 bases at V and 0 bases at J, with 14 bases between the two ends. The CDR3 sequence: CASSARDRSSYEQYF. The CDR3 DNA is TGTGCCAGCAGTGCAAGGGACCGAAGCTCCTACGAGCAGTACTTC.

In this sample, this clonotype turned up many times. The V and J genes are TRBV28 and TRBJ1-2, with TRBD1 matching over 8 bases. The CDR3 is 16 amino acids. The V gene's germline CDR1 is MDHEN and CDR2 SYDVKM. V was pared by 3 bases and J by 5 bases, with 11 bases of the junction left unmatched. In DNA form, the CDR3 reads TGTGCCAGCAGTTTTTACAGGGGGATTTTGAGATATGGCTACACCTTC. Its protein product is CASSFYRGILRYGYTF.

This clonotype was picked up many times. The chain combines TRBV27 with TRBJ1-2; D might be TRBD1 (5 bases). The CDR3 length is 13 residues. V dropped 6 bases and J dropped 4 bases, with 12 bases sitting between them. CDR1 MNHEY and CDR2 SMNVEV come from the germline V gene (reference sequence). The CDR3 here is CASRAPGGYGYTF. The DNA for the CDR3 is TGTGCCAGCAGAGCCCCGGGGGGCTATGGCTACACCTTC.

The CDR3 coding sequence is TGCGCCAGCAACCTAAACCCTGGTCTTGACCCGGGACAGGATATAGGGGCCGGGGAGCTGTTTTTT. Translation: CASNLNPGLDPGQDIGAGELFF. This chain uses TRBV4-1 with TRBJ2-2; 8 nucleotides agree with TRBD1. V dropped 7 bases and J dropped 6; count of bases not matched to a gene: 31. The CDR3 has 22 amino acids. Germline V gives CDR1 MGHRA, CDR2 YSYEKL.

This clonotype was seen at least ten times. V usage is TRBV13 and J usage is TRBJ2-7; D not resolved. The V gene lost 6 bases and the J gene lost 7 bases, with 19 bases spanning the gap. This CDR3 contains 14 residues. Germline values: CDR1 PRHDT, CDR2 FYEKMQ (reference sequence). For the CDR3, the DNA is TGTGCCAGCAGTCCTTTGGGCCGGACGGGTGAGCAGTACTTC. Translation gives CASSPLGRTGEQYF.

This clonotype was recorded at least ten times. V usage is TRBV11-3 and J usage is TRBJ2-1; 12 nucleotides agree with TRBD2. The length of the CDR3 is 14 residues. The germline CDR1 and CDR2 sequences are SGHNT and YENEEA. After removal of 7 bases from V and 10 bases from J, the junction contained 8 bases not matched to a gene. Written as DNA, the CDR3 is TGTGCCAGCAAGGAGACTAGCGGGAGTGTCGAGCAGTTCTTC. Protein sequence: CASKETSGSVEQFF. The complete variable domain, with remaining parts taken from reference TRBV11-3 and TRBJ2-1, reads EAGVVQSPRYKIIEKKQPVAFWCNPISGHNTLYWYLQNLGQGPELLIRYENEEAVDDSQLPKDRFSAERLKGVDSTLKIQPAELGDSAVYLCASKETSGSVEQFFGPGTRLTVL.

The table lists this clonotype with many counts. V usage is TRBV11-2 and J usage is TRBJ2-7, with 7 bases lining up with TRBD2. CDR1 is SGHAT and CDR2 is FQNNGV in the germline V gene. The CDR3 loop spans 15 amino acids. V dropped 7 bases and J dropped 0; count of bases not matched to a gene: 9. The CDR3 DNA is TGTGCCAGCAATCCTAGCGGAGGGAGCTCCTACGAGCAGTACTTC. Its protein is CASNPSGGSSYEQYF.

This clonotype was picked up many times. CDR3 region: CASSPRTGVNQPQHF. As DNA, the CDR3 is TGTGCCAGCTCACCACGGACAGGGGTCAATCAGCCCCAGCATTTT. The genes are TRBV18 and TRBJ1-5; the match to TRBD1 covers 9 bases. V gave up 1 base and J gave up 3 bases; unmatched junction bases: 1. The germline gives CDR1 KGHSH, CDR2 LQKENI. The CDR3 has 15 amino acids.

This clonotype was seen ten or more times. This chain joins TRBV27 and TRBJ1-1; no clear D gene. Trimming left V 4 bases short and J 4 bases short, with 10 bases between. This CDR3 is 13 amino acids long. CDR1 is MNHEY and CDR2 is SMNVEV in the germline V gene (reference sequence). The CDR3 region is CASSSDLTTEAFF. The CDR3 DNA is TGTGCCAGCAGTTCTGACCTTACCACTGAAGCTTTCTTT.

The V gene is TRBV27, the J gene TRBJ1-2; TRBD1 might be the D (6 bases). Germline assignment: CDR1 MNHEY and CDR2 SMNVEV (reference sequence). Trimming removed 1 base at V and 6 bases at J, with 15 bases between. The CDR3 loop spans 15 amino acids. As DNA, the CDR3 is TGTGCCAGCAGTTTATTAGTAGGACAGAGAAATGGCTACACCTTC. Its protein is CASSLLVGQRNGYTF.

This chain connects TRBV20-1 to TRBJ1-6; 7 bases match TRBD1. The CDR3 runs to 15 residues. CDR1 and CDR2 from the germline V gene are DFQATT and SNEGSKA (reference sequence). The J segment lost 4 bases and the V segment lost 3 bases, leaving 6 bases of the junction unmatched. The CDR3 sequence: CSARNQGEYNSPLHF. CDR3 nucleotide sequence: TGCAGTGCTAGGAACCAGGGGGAATATAATTCACCCCTCCACTTT.

Ten or more counts support this clonotype. This chain uses TRBV7-9 with TRBJ1-1; 7 positions agree with TRBD1. The CDR3 spans 16 residues. The germline V gene encodes CDR1 SEHNR and CDR2 FQNEAQ (reference sequence). Unmatched junction bases numbered 10, after V lost 5 bases and J lost 1 base. The CDR3 sequence is CASSATVGQENTEAFF. The CDR3, as DNA: TGTGCCAGCAGCGCAACCGTCGGACAGGAGAACACTGAAGCTTTCTTT.

In this sample, this clonotype turned up many times. This sequence joins TRBV27 and TRBJ2-7; D unclear. Deletions cut 3 bases from V and 3 bases from J, with 15 bases between. Germline CDR1 and CDR2: MNHEY and SMNVEV (reference sequence). This CDR3 region has 15 residues. CDR3 nucleotides: TGTGCCAGCAGTTTCGATCTAAATGCCCTCTACGAGCAGTACTTC. This encodes CASSFDLNALYEQYF.

This clonotype was recorded at least ten times. The chain has TRBV4-2 and TRBJ2-7; TRBD2 is a possible D gene (7 bases). V lost 0 bases and J lost 4, with 19 bases in between. The CDR3 length is 17 residues. The V gene's germline CDR1 is LGHNA and CDR2 YNFKEQ. CDR3 nucleotides: TGTGCCAGCAGCCAAGATTTGGGGGCGGGAGCCCGATACGAGCAGTACTTC. Its protein is CASSQDLGAGARYEQYF.

This clonotype was seen a handful of times. V usage is TRBV4-1 and J usage is TRBJ2-5; the match to TRBD1 covers 9 bases. Germline V gene data show CDR1 as MGHRA and CDR2 as YSYEKL. CDR3 length equals 17 residues. V lost 2 bases, J lost 2 bases, and 9 bases stayed unmatched. CDR3 sequence reads: CASSQTGTGLLQETQYF. CDR3 in DNA: TGCGCCAGCAGCCAAACCGGGACAGGGCTGTTACAAGAGACCCAGTACTTC.

This chain connects TRBV27 to TRBJ2-4; D unresolved. The CDR3 contains 18 residues. Germline loops: CDR1 MNHEY, CDR2 SMNVEV (reference sequence). Trimming removed 4 bases at V and 0 bases at J, with 19 bases between. The CDR3, as DNA: TGTGCCAGCAGTTCACCCTCCCGTGACCGCCTAGCCAAAAACATTCAGTACTTC. This translates into CASSSPSRDRLAKNIQYF.

This clonotype was seen at least ten times. The J gene is TRBJ2-1, the V gene TRBV28; TRBD1 matches at 7 bases. The CDR3 runs to 16 residues. Trimming took 3 bases from V and 5 from J; bases not matched to a gene: 10. Germline values: CDR1 MDHEN, CDR2 SYDVKM. CDR3: CASSFPTQGVNNEQFF. The CDR3 coding sequence is TGTGCCAGCAGTTTTCCCACCCAGGGGGTTAACAATGAGCAGTTCTTC.

This clonotype was counted at least ten times. This chain connects TRBV3-1 to TRBJ1-6; D uncertain. The CDR3 consists of 16 residues. Germline CDR1 LGHDT, CDR2 YNNKEL (reference sequence). Between the trimmed V and J ends, which lost 3 bases and 0 bases, there was a span of 9 bases. The CDR3 spells CASSQKPSSYNSPLHF. Written as DNA, the CDR3 is TGTGCCAGCAGCCAGAAGCCGAGCTCCTATAATTCACCCCTCCACTTT.

This sequence joins TRBV25-1 and TRBJ2-7, with TRBD1 matching over 10 bases. Germline V gene lookup returns CDR1 MGHDK and CDR2 SYGVNS. The J segment lost 4 bases and the V segment lost 10 bases, leaving 7 bases of the junction unmatched. The CDR3 has 13 amino acids. The DNA of the CDR3 is TGTGCCACCGAGGGACAGGGGTTGTACGAGCAGTACTTC. It codes for CATEGQGLYEQYF.

The V and J genes are TRBV24-1 and TRBJ2-2; 10 bases are shared with TRBD2. V was pared by 7 bases and J by 8 bases, with 6 bases of the junction left unmatched. The germline CDR1 and CDR2 sequences are KGHDR and SFDVKD. This CDR3 is built from 14 residues. The CDR3 is CATSPLAGVGELFF. CDR3 DNA: TGTGCCACCAGCCCCCTAGCGGGAGTAGGGGAGCTGTTTTTT.

This clonotype was seen ten or more times. This sequence joins TRBV30 and TRBJ2-7, with D possibly TRBD2 on 6 matching bases. V lost 1 base and J lost 3, with 13 bases in between. This CDR3 is built from 14 residues. Germline V gene data show CDR1 as GTSNPN and CDR2 as SVGIG (reference sequence). CDR3 nucleotide sequence: TGTGCCTGGAGTGCATCGCCGGGGGACTACGAGCAGTACTTC. Translated: CAWSASPGDYEQYF.

This clonotype was observed at least ten times. The rearrangement joins TRBV6-2 or TRBV6-3 to TRBJ2-2; 7 bases match TRBD2. Germline assignment: CDR1 MNHEY and CDR2 SVGEGT. CDR3 length: 17 residues. The V gene end was trimmed by 0 bases and the J gene end by 2 bases; junction bases not matched to a gene: 6. The CDR3 DNA sequence: TGTGCCAGCAGTTACTCGAGTCGACTAGCCAACACCGGGGAGCTGTTTTTT. It translates to CASSYSSRLANTGELFF.